This TCR beta chain was retrieved from a study of glioma-infiltrating T cells after dendritic cell vaccination. Study in general: Dendritic cell vaccination trial patients had either newly diagnosed or recurrent glioblastoma.

The immunoSEQ assay amplified TCRB CDR3 from up to 2 ug DNA. Clones were read by immunoSEQ multiplex PCR, and TCRdb kept only the in-frame ones, dropping some. The data contain roughly 62,000 clones, about 80% of them seen just once; the ten biggest clones take up 15% to 18%. This clone was picked up one time. CDR3 size: 13 residues. The ends were cut back, 5 bases at V and 2 bases at J, with 9 bases in the middle. Per germline, CDR1 SGHAT and CDR2 FQNNGV. The time point denotes: after dendritic cell vaccination, including at tumor progression/relapse. Only patients with spare fresh-frozen tumor and over two years of follow-up were included.

The rearrangement uses TRBV11-2 and TRBJ1-2; a weak D match, TRBD1 (5 bases). This clonotype originated in a human donor with glioblastoma. This specimen consisted of blood, obtained after dendritic cell vaccination. CDR3 coding DNA: TGTGCCAGCAGCCCGGACACCAACTATGGCTACACCTTC. Translating gives CASSPDTNYGYTF.